The rows below give T cell receptor beta chains drawn from one sample of a study of OX40 agonist ivuxolimab in advanced cancers. The table came from immunoSEQ multiplex PCR; TCRdb's copy has only in-frame clones and leaves some out. The sample has over 65,000 clones, about four fifths seen once. Source: CD4+ or CD8+ T cells sorted from blood, taken in a trial of the OX40 agonist ivuxolimab. All receptors come from an adult with an advanced solid tumor such as melanoma, head and neck, liver or kidney cancer. Each CDR3 is given with its conserved first and last residue. The order of the fields is clone size, V gene, J gene, CDR3 protein. Rows may omit the clone size; those that give it use once, few, many or a size class.

abundance: -; v_gene: TRBV6-5; j_gene: TRBJ2-1; CDR3aa: CASSYSTSGGYEQFF
abundance: -; v_gene: TRBV28; j_gene: TRBJ1-6; CDR3aa: CASSFRRTVLDSPLHF
abundance: -; v_gene: TRBV15; j_gene: TRBJ1-5; CDR3aa: CATSRGGYSNQPQHF
abundance: -; v_gene: TRBV7-2; j_gene: TRBJ1-1; CDR3aa: CASSLTGMNTEAFF
abundance: -; v_gene: TRBV9; j_gene: TRBJ2-1; CDR3aa: CASSVLPRLAGGPNEQFF
abundance: -; v_gene: TRBV5-1; j_gene: TRBJ1-2; CDR3aa: CASSLRRDRDEDYGYTF
abundance: -; v_gene: TRBV19; j_gene: TRBJ1-5; CDR3aa: CASSIDHRDNQPQHF
abundance: -; v_gene: TRBV10-3; j_gene: TRBJ2-2; CDR3aa: CAIKGTGNTGELFF
abundance: once; v_gene: TRBV28; j_gene: TRBJ1-2; CDR3aa: CASTLTDSYGYTF
abundance: -; v_gene: TRBV7-9; j_gene: TRBJ2-7; CDR3aa: CASSFRGKGTYEQYF
abundance: -; v_gene: TRBV7-2; j_gene: TRBJ2-3; CDR3aa: CASSSLRTSAATDTQYF
abundance: few; v_gene: TRBV7-7; j_gene: TRBJ2-3; CDR3aa: CASSLGTPDRADTQYF
abundance: -; v_gene: TRBV2; j_gene: TRBJ2-2; CDR3aa: CASSERRVGLFF
abundance: -; v_gene: TRBV19; j_gene: TRBJ2-7; CDR3aa: CASSMSSASYEQYF
abundance: -; v_gene: TRBV30; j_gene: TRBJ2-5; CDR3aa: CAWSVQGLETQYF
abundance: -; v_gene: TRBV5-1; j_gene: TRBJ2-7; CDR3aa: CASSLSRAYEQYF
abundance: -; v_gene: TRBV6-1; j_gene: TRBJ1-1; CDR3aa: CASTELQGNTEAFF
abundance: few; v_gene: TRBV7-8; j_gene: TRBJ2-6; CDR3aa: CASSLGPYSGANVLTF
abundance: -; v_gene: TRBV7-2; j_gene: TRBJ2-6; CDR3aa: CASSLYRDPILSGANVLTF
abundance: few; v_gene: TRBV30; j_gene: TRBJ1-6; CDR3aa: CAWIGGRGSPLHF
abundance: -; v_gene: TRBV5-1; j_gene: TRBJ2-5; CDR3aa: CASSLGGTSGTQYF
abundance: -; v_gene: TRBV2; j_gene: TRBJ1-3; CDR3aa: CASSQLSTGSGNTIYF